This T cell receptor beta chain was documented in a study of blood T cell repertoires in COVID-19. Profiling relied on immunoSEQ multiplex PCR, and the TCRdb table lists in-frame clones only, not all of them. This sample has 99,000 or so clones, with 75% to 90% found just once. The CDR3 extends over 15 amino acids. Per germline, CDR1 LGHDT and CDR2 YNNKEL (reference sequence). V lost 4 bases and J lost 4, with 16 bases in between. The chain couples TRBV3-1 (or the pseudogene TRBV3-2) to TRBJ1-2, with D perhaps TRBD1 (6 bases). The TCR was taken from a man in his 60s with acute or convalescent COVID-19. The sample comprised peripheral blood. The CDR3 reads CASSRSGTPGYGYTF. The DNA for the CDR3 is TGTGCCAGCAGCCGTTCCGGGACACCAGGCTATGGCTACACCTTC.